The 4 T cell receptor beta chains in this list originate from one sample, sequenced in a study of cytomegalovirus exposure and HLA in healthy donors. Amplification used 60 Vbeta primers and 13 Jbeta primers. TCRdb keeps only in-frame clones here, not all; method: immunoSEQ multiplex PCR. This table has approximately 79,000 clones, more than 60% appearing once. Sample: PBMCs. These receptors were collected from a boy aged 5-17 years in good health and CMV-seronegative.

The J gene is TRBJ1-6, the V gene TRBV6-5, with TRBD1 as a possible D gene (5 bases). V lost 6 bases to trimming and J lost 6 bases, with 9 bases between them. The CDR3 totals 13 residues. CDR1 is MNHEY and CDR2 is SVGAGI in the germline V gene. DNA of the CDR3: TGTGCCAGCAGGGAGACAGTTAATTCACCCCTCCACTTT. Translated: CASRETVNSPLHF.

This chain joins TRBV7-2 and TRBJ2-5; no reliable D call. The CDR3 runs 13 residues. Deletions cut 3 bases from V and 3 bases from J, with 8 bases between. Looked up from germline, CDR1 is SGHTA and CDR2 is FQGNSA. CDR3 in DNA: TGTGCCAGCAGCTTGGCAGTGAAAGAGACCCAGTACTTC. Translating it yields CASSLAVKETQYF. The variable domain in full, completed from reference TRBV7-2 and TRBJ2-5, reads GAGVSQSPSNKVTEKGKDVELRCDPISGHTALYWYRQSLGQGLEFLIYFQGNSAPDKSGLPSDRFSAERTGGSVSTLTIQRTQQEDSAVYLCASSLAVKETQYFGPGTRLLVL.

CDR3 DNA sequence: TGTGCCAGCAGCTCCCTCAGCTGGGGGGATGACACTGAAGCTTTCTTT. Protein: CASSSLSWGDDTEAFF. The genes are TRBV7-2 and TRBJ1-1; perhaps TRBD1 as D (5 bases). Trimming took 4 bases from V and 3 from J, leaving 18 bases between them. This CDR3 spans 16 amino acids. Germline V gene data show CDR1 as SGHTA and CDR2 as FQGNSA.

The rearrangement links TRBV28 to TRBJ1-6; unclear D gene. Looked up from germline, CDR1 is MDHEN and CDR2 is SYDVKM. There are 16 residues in the CDR3. Trimming took 3 bases from V and 8 from J, leaving 17 bases between them. The CDR3 protein is CASSFPRIWEDSPLHF. CDR3 nucleotide sequence: TGTGCCAGCAGTTTCCCAAGGATTTGGGAGGATTCACCCCTCCACTTT. Filled out from reference TRBV28 and TRBJ1-6, the complete variable domain reads DVKVTQSSRYLVKRTGEKVFLECVQDMDHENMFWYRQDPGLGLRLIYFSYDVKMKEKGDIPEGYSVSREKKERFSLILESASTNQTSMYLCASSFPRIWEDSPLHFGNGTRLTVT.